The T cell receptor (beta chain) under discussion was sequenced for a study of neurological immune-mediated disorders. Germline trimming cut 4 bases from V and 4 bases from J; bases unmatched to any gene: 2. The CDR3 loop spans 13 amino acids. CDR1 ENHRY and CDR2 SYGVKD come from the germline V gene. 5'RACE generated cDNA with 10-nucleotide random UMIs. TCRdb recomputed calls from the 5' RACE reads with MiXCR, one row per CDR3 protein. The sample has tens of thousands of distinct CDR3 sequences, over 12% seen once. This clonotype was picked up many times. The chain links TRBV10-3 to TRBJ2-3, with TRBD2 matching over 7 bases. Input material: PBMCs. The clonotype comes from a woman aged 50 to 60 with HTLV-1-associated myelopathy (HAM/TSP). The CDR3 region has the DNA TGTGCCATCAGTGTGGGGGGGTCAGATACGCAGTATTTT. This gives the protein CAISVGGSDTQYF.